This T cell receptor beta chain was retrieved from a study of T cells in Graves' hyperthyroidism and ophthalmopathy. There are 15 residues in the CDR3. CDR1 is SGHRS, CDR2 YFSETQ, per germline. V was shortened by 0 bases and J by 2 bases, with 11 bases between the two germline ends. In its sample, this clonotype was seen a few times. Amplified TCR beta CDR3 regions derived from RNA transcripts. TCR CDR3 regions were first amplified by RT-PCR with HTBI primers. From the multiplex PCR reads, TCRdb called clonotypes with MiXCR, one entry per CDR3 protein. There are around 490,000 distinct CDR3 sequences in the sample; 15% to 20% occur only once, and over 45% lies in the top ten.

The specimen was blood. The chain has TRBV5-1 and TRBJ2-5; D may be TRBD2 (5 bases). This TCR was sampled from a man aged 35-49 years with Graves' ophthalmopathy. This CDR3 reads CASSLATGSQETQYF. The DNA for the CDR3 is TGCGCCAGCAGCTTGGCGACGGGGTCTCAAGAGACCCAGTACTTC.